The present TCR beta chain was sequenced within a study of blood T cell repertoires in COVID-19. Study background: Material from acute and convalescent COVID-19 was sourced from the United States, Italy and Spain.

In the original analysis: Reference gene primer amplification in the assay estimated nucleated cell counts. Assay used: immunoSEQ multiplex PCR; TCRdb lists only in-frame clones, some missing. Clonal size and the V and J genes are those of that table, whereas D and trimming came from the DNA. The sample holds roughly 88,000 clones, about 93% seen once. V lost 0 bases and J lost 10; bases outside the gene matches: 8. Germline CDR1 reads MNHEY; CDR2 reads SMNVEV (reference sequence). The CDR3 runs to 15 residues. The chain couples TRBV27 to TRBJ2-1; 8 nucleotides match TRBD2. The sequence was obtained from a woman aged 45-65 years in a cohort sampled during active COVID-19. Sequenced sample: peripheral blood. The CDR3 DNA is TGTGCCAGCAGTTTATCTAGCGGGGAGGGGTTGGAGCAGTTCTTC. Protein: CASSLSSGEGLEQFF.